This is a list of T cell receptor beta chains from one sample in a study of OX40 agonist ivuxolimab in advanced cancers. TCRdb's copy holds only in-frame clones and misses some; the assay was immunoSEQ multiplex PCR. The sample includes 62,000 or so clones, approximately 84% of them seen just once. The source material was CD4+ or CD8+ T cells sorted from blood, sampled in a trial of the OX40 agonist ivuxolimab. The receptors were gathered from an adult with an advanced solid tumor such as melanoma, head and neck, liver or kidney cancer. The CDR3 runs from the conserved cysteine through the conserved F or W. A D gene is named only where the DNA matches it firmly. For some rows the clone size is stated as once, few or many, or as a class when expanded; others skip it.

j_gene: TRBJ2-1; v_gene: TRBV9; abundance: few; d_gene: TRBD1; CDR3nt: TGTGCCAGCAGCGCCAAGATGACAGGGATTTACAATGAGCAGTTCTTC; CDR3aa: CASSAKMTGIYNEQFF
j_gene: TRBJ1-1; v_gene: TRBV6-5; abundance: .; d_gene: .; CDR3nt: TGTGCCAGCAGTCTTTATGGGCCGGGAGATGAAGCTTTCTTT; CDR3aa: CASSLYGPGDEAFF
j_gene: TRBJ2-7; v_gene: TRBV2; abundance: .; d_gene: TRBD2; CDR3nt: TGTGCCACTTCTAGCGGGCCAGCATACGAGCAGTACTTC; CDR3aa: CATSSGPAYEQYF
j_gene: TRBJ1-5; v_gene: TRBV30; abundance: .; d_gene: .; CDR3nt: TGTGCCTGGAGTCCCTCCCCTGATCAGCCCCAGCATTTT; CDR3aa: CAWSPSPDQPQHF
j_gene: TRBJ2-6; v_gene: TRBV27; abundance: .; d_gene: .; CDR3nt: TGTGCCAGCACTCCCGGAGGGGCCAACGTCCTGACTTTC; CDR3aa: CASTPGGANVLTF
j_gene: TRBJ1-2; v_gene: TRBV2; abundance: .; d_gene: TRBD1; CDR3nt: TGTGCCAGCAGTGACGGGACAGCTCCCTATGGCTACACCTTC; CDR3aa: CASSDGTAPYGYTF
j_gene: TRBJ2-1; v_gene: TRBV7-6; abundance: once; d_gene: TRBD1; CDR3nt: TGTGCCAGCAGCTTGGGGACAGGGACCTACAATGAGCAGTTCTTC; CDR3aa: CASSLGTGTYNEQFF
j_gene: TRBJ2-5; v_gene: TRBV11-3; abundance: .; d_gene: .; CDR3nt: TGTGCCAGCAGCTCCGGGCCGGGGCTTGGGGAGACCCAGTACTTC; CDR3aa: CASSSGPGLGETQYF
j_gene: TRBJ1-2; v_gene: TRBV7-3; abundance: few; d_gene: TRBD1; CDR3nt: TGTGCCAGCAGCCCGACAGGGGGAATGGGCTACACCTTC; CDR3aa: CASSPTGGMGYTF
j_gene: TRBJ1-5; v_gene: TRBV27; abundance: .; d_gene: .; CDR3nt: TGTGCCAGCAGTAATCAGCCCCAGCATTTT; CDR3aa: CASSNQPQHF
j_gene: TRBJ1-1; v_gene: TRBV7-2; abundance: once; d_gene: TRBD1; CDR3nt: TGTGCCAGCAGCTTAGTAGGGCAGGGGGGAGCTTTCTTT; CDR3aa: CASSLVGQGGAFF
j_gene: TRBJ2-7; v_gene: TRBV5-1; abundance: few; d_gene: .; CDR3nt: TGCGCCAGCAGCTTGGGGATCGGATTGATCTACGAGCAGTACTTC; CDR3aa: CASSLGIGLIYEQYF